The entry below describes one T cell receptor (beta chain). Its antigen is not known. The data derive from a study of T cell responses to AZD1222 COVID-19 vaccine. Looking at the study overall: Second-dose intervals near 4 or 12 weeks were combined.

Germline trimming cut 5 bases from V and 5 bases from J; bases unmatched to any gene: 10. Germline CDR1 SGHTA, CDR2 FQGTGA. The CDR3 is 16 residues long. Findings of the study overall: Spike-specific TCR breadth and depth went up after people got two AZD1222 doses. Distributed over spike, vaccine-associated CD4 TCRs predominated at 160-218 and 743-854. At baseline, seropositivity was found in only six AZD1222 recipients.

Data came from immunoSEQ multiplex PCR; TCRdb stores just in-frame clones and leaves some out. The sample has roughly 150,000 clones, roughly 90% seen once. This rearrangement joins TRBV7-3 to TRBJ2-2, with 8 positions matching TRBD1. The TCR comes from an adult in good health. Here the sequenced sample was peripheral blood, taken on day 0 of AZD1222 vaccination. The CDR3 here is CASSTQGAGNTGELFF. Here the CDR3 DNA reads TGTGCCAGCAGCACCCAGGGGGCTGGAAATACCGGGGAGCTGTTTTTT.